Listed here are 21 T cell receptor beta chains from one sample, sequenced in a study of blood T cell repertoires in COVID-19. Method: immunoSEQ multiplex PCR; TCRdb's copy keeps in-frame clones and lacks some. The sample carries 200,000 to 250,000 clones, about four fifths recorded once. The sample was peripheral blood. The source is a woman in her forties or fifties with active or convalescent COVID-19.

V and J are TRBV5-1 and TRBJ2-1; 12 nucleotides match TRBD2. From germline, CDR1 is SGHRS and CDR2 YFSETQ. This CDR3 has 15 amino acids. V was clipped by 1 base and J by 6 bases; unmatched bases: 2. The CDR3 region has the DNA TGCGCCAGCAGCTTGAGGACTAGCGGGACCAATGAGCAGTTCTTC. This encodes CASSLRTSGTNEQFF.

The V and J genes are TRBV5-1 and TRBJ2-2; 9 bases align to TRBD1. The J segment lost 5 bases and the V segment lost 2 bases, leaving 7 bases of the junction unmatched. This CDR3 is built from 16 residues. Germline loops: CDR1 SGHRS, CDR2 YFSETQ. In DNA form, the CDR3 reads TGCGCCAGCAGCTTCTCCGGGACAGGGCAAACCGGGGAGCTGTTTTTT. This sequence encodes CASSFSGTGQTGELFF.

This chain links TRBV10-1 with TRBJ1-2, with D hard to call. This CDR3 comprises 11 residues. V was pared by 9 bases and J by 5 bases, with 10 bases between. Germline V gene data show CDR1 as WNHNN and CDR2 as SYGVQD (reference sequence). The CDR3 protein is CARRLKYGYTF. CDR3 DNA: TGCGCCAGGCGACTGAAATATGGCTACACCTTC.

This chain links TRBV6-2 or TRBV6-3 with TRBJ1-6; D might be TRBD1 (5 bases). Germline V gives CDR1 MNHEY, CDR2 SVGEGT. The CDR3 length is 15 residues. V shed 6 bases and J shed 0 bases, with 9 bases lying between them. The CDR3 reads CASSRDSSYNSPLHF. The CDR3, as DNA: TGTGCCAGCAGCCGCGACAGCTCCTATAATTCACCCCTCCACTTT.

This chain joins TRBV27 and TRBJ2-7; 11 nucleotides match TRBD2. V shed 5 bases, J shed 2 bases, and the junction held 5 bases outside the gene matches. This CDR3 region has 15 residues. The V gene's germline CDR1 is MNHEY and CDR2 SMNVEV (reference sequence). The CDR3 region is CASSPLAGDTYEQYF. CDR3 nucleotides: TGTGCCAGCAGTCCACTAGCGGGAGACACCTACGAGCAGTACTTC.

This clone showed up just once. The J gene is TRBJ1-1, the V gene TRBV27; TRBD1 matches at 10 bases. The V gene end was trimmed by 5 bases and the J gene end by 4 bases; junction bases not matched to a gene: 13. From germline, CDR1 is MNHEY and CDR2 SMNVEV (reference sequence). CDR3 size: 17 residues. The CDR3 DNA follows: TGTGCCAGCAGTGCTGGGACAGGGGTCGGGGGCGGCACTGAAGCTTTCTTT. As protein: CASSAGTGVGGGTEAFF.

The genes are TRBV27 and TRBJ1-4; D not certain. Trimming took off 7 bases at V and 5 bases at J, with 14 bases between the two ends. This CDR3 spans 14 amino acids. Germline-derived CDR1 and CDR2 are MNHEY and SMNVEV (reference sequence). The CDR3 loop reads CASTRAEGNEKLFF. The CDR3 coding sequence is TGTGCCAGCACTCGGGCGGAGGGCAATGAAAAACTGTTTTTT. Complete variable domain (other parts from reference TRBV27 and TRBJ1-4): EAQVTQNPRYLITVTGKKLTVTCSQNMNHEYMSWYRQDPGLGLRQIYYSMNVEVTDKGDVPEGYKVSRKEKRNFPLILESPSPNQTSLYFCASTRAEGNEKLFFGSGTQLSVL.

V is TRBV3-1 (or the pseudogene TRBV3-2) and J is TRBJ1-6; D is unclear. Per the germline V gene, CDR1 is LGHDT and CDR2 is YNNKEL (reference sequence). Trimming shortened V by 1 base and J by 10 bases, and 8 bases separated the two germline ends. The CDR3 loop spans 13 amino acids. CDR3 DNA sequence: TGTGCCAGCAGCCAAGGAAACCAGTCACCCCTCCACTTT. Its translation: CASSQGNQSPLHF.

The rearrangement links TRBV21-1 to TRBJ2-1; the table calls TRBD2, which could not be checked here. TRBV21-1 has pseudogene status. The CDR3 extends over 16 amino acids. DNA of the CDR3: TGTGCCAGCAGCAGTCCCCGCCGGGGGGCGGGTAATGAGCAGTTCTTC. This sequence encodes CASSSPRRGAGNEQFF.

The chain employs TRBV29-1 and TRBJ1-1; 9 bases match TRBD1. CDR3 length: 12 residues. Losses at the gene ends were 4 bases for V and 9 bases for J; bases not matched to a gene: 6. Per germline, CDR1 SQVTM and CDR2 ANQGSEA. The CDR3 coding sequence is TGCAGCGTTGCAGACAGGGGGTGGAAAGCTTTCTTT. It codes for CSVADRGWKAFF. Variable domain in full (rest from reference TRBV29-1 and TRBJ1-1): SAVISQKPSRDICQRGTSLTIQCQVDSQVTMMFWYRQQPGQSLTLIATANQGSEATYESGFVIDKFPISRPNLTFSTLTVSNMSPEDSSIYLCSVADRGWKAFFGQGTRLTVV.

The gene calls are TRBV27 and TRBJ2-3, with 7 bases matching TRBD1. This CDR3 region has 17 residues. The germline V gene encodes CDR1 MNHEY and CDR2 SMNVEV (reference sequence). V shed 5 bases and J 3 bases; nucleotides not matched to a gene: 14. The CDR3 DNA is TGTGCCAGCAGTCCAACATACAGGGGAAGGGGGACAGATACGCAGTATTTT. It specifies CASSPTYRGRGTDTQYF.

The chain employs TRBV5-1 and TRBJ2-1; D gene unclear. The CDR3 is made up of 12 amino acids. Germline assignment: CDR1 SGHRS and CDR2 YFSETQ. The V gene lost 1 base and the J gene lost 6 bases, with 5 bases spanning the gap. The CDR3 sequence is CASSLNTNEQFF. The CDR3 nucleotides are TGCGCCAGCAGCTTGAACACCAATGAGCAGTTCTTC. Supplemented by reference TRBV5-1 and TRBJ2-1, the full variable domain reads KAGVTQTPRYLIKTRGQQVTLSCSPISGHRSVSWYQQTPGQGLQFLFEYFSETQRNKGNFPGRFSGRQFSNSRSEMNVSTLELGDSALYLCASSLNTNEQFFGPGTRLTVL.

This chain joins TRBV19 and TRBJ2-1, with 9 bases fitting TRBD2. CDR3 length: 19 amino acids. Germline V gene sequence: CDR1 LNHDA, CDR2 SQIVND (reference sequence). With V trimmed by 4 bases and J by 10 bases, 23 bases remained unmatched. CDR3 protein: CASSNQAGGRGAIQGEQFF. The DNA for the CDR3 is TGTGCCAGTAGTAACCAAGCGGGAGGAAGGGGGGCGATACAAGGAGAGCAGTTCTTC.

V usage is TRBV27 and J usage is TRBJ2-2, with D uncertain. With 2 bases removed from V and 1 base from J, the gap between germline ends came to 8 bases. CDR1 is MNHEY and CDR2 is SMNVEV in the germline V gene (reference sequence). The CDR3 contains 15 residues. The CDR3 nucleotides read TGTGCCAGCAGTTTAGGTACAAAGAACACCGGGGAGCTGTTTTTT. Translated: CASSLGTKNTGELFF.

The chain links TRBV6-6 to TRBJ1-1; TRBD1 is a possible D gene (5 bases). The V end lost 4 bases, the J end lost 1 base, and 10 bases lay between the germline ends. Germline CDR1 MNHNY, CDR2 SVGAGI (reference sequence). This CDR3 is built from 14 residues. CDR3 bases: TGTGCCAGCAGTTCCCCCGACAGGAACACTGAAGCTTTCTTT. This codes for CASSSPDRNTEAFF.

CDR3 amino acids: CASSYLTGVNEKLFF. Written as DNA, the CDR3 is TGTGCCAGCAGTTACTTGACAGGGGTAAATGAAAAACTGTTTTTT. V gene TRBV6-5 combines with J gene TRBJ1-4; 8 bases fit TRBD1. In germline, CDR1 is MNHEY, CDR2 SVGAGI. V lost 1 base, J lost 5 bases, and 3 bases stayed unmatched. The CDR3 loop spans 15 amino acids.

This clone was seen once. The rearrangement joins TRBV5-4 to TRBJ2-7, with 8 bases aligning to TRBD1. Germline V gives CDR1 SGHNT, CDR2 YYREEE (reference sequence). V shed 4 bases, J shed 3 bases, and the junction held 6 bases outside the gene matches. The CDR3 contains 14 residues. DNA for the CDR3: TGTGCCAGCAGCGATGGACAGGGAGACTACGAGCAGTACTTC. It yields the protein CASSDGQGDYEQYF.

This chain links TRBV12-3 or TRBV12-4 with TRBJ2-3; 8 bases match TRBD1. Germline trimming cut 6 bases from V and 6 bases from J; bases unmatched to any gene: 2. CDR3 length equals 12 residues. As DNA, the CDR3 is TGTGCCAGCAGGACAGGGGTGGATACGCAGTATTTT. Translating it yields CASRTGVDTQYF.

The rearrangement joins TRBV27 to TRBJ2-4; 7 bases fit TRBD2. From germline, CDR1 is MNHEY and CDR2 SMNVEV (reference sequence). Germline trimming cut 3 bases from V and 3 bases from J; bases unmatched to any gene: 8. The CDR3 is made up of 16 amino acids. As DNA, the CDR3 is TGTGCCAGCAGTTTTTCATTTCGGGGGGACAAAAACATTCAGTACTTC. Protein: CASSFSFRGDKNIQYF.

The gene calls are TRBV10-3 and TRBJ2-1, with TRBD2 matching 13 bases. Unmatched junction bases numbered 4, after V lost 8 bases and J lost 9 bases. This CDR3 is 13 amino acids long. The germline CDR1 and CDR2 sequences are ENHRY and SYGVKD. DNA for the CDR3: TGTGCCATCCAACTAGCGGGAGGGGGTGAGCAGTTCTTC. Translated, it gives CAIQLAGGGEQFF.

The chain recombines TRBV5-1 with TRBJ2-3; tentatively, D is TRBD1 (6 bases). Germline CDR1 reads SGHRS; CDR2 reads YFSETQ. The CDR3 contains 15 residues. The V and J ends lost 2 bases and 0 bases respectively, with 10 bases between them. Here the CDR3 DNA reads TGCGCCAGCAGCTTTGGACAGCTTAGCACAGATACGCAGTATTTT. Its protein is CASSFGQLSTDTQYF.